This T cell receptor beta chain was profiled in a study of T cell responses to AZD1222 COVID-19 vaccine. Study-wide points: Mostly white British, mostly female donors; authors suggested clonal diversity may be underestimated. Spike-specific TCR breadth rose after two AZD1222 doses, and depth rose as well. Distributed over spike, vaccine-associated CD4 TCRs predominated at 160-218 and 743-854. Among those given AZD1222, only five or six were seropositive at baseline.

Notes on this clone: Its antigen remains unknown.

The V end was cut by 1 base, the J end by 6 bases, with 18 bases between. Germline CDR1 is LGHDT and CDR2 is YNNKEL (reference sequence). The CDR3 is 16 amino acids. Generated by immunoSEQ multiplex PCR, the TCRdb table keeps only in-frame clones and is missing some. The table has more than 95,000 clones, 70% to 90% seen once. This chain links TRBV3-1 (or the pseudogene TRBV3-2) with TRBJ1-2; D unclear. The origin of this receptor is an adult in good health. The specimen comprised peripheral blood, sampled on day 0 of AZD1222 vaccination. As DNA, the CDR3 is TGTGCCAGCAGCCAAGGGGTGCAGGTGGGAGTTGATGGCTACACCTTC. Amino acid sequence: CASSQGVQVGVDGYTF.